This entry describes one T cell receptor beta chain. Its cognate antigen is unknown. These data originate in a study of tumor-infiltrating lymphocytes in localized non-small cell lung cancer. Study results and caveats: No T-cell fraction difference was seen between IM1 and IM2 tumors. Higher tumor T cell infiltration than in uninvolved lung was supported by TCRbeta sequencing.

The CDR3 consists of 14 residues. Germline trimming cut 2 bases from V and 4 bases from J; bases unmatched to any gene: 4. The germline V gene encodes CDR1 SNHLY and CDR2 FYNNEI. The data were produced by immunoSEQ multiplex PCR, yet TCRdb's version contains in-frame clones alone and is incomplete. The sample records 9,500 to 15,000 clones, 60% to 85% being singletons. The chain employs TRBV2 and TRBJ1-1; 7 bases fit TRBD1. The receptor was isolated from a human donor with non-small cell lung cancer. The sequencing input was lung tumor tissue. The CDR3 spells CASSEKGATTEAFF. The CDR3 nucleotides are TGTGCCAGCAGTGAAAAGGGGGCGACCACTGAAGCTTTCTTT.